This T cell receptor (beta chain) was identified during a study of cytomegalovirus exposure and HLA in healthy donors. The CDR3 loop spans 14 amino acids. In germline, CDR1 is SGHNT, CDR2 YYREEE (reference sequence). V lost 4 bases and J lost 5; bases outside the gene matches: 6. This PCR relied on a set of 60 Vbeta primers and 13 Jbeta primers. Clones were read by immunoSEQ multiplex PCR, and TCRdb kept only the in-frame ones, dropping some. Here the sample spans 90,000 or so clones, approximately 71% being singletons. Sequenced: PBMCs. The chain has TRBV5-4 and TRBJ2-1, with 7 bases lining up with TRBD1. This TCR was recovered from a woman in her late teens or twenties in good health and CMV-seropositive. The CDR3 reads CASSRDRVDNEQFF. DNA for the CDR3: TGTGCCAGCAGCCGGGACAGAGTTGACAATGAGCAGTTCTTC.